This section outlines one T cell receptor beta chain sequence together with its context. Its antigen is as yet unknown. Sequencing used immunoSEQ multiplex PCR; TCRdb keeps in-frame clones, though not all of them. The sample has tens of thousands of clones; about four fifths are singletons. The V end was cut by 1 base, the J end by 6 bases, with 15 bases between. The germline gives CDR1 SEHNR, CDR2 FQNEAQ (reference sequence). The CDR3 is 15 residues long. This sample was taken from a study of Tregs in tolerant kidney transplant recipients. Unstimulated regulatory T cells (CD4+CD25+CD127-), CD4+CD25- non-regulatory cells, CD4 and CD8 cells were FACS-sorted from thawed PBMCs. General study findings and limits: Findings come from small patient numbers and require larger validation. Biological reproducibility was not directly addressed, but technical replication error appeared minimal.

The chain employs TRBV7-9 and TRBJ1-2; a weak D match, TRBD1 (5 bases). The sample taken for sequencing was CD4+ T cells from blood. The TCR was taken from a human donor in good health. The CDR3 sequence is CASSLGGGKYDGYTF. The CDR3 bases are TGTGCCAGCAGCTTAGGTGGGGGGAAGTACGATGGCTACACCTTC.